The TCR beta chain described here comes from a study of human T cells and chemical hapten exposure. Study-level information: Per-sample variation in TCR yield stemmed mainly from small pooled library volume differences.

This clonotype was counted at least ten times. Antigen specificity is unknown. Study outcomes and limitations: DPC sensitization produced no change in TCRs with frequency above 1 in 1000.

Sequencing started from total RNA isolated from unfractionated whole blood. The study used a library that attached unique molecular identifiers to individual cDNA molecules. Authors' data handling: Sequenced samples showed a median of roughly 99,000 TCRs each, with counts running from approximately 21,000 to 630,000. MiXCR was run by TCRdb on the 5' RACE reads, yielding one entry per CDR3 protein. The V and J calls come from TCRdb's annotation, not from the publication. Among about 140,000 distinct CDR3 sequences, 4.1% were seen once, and the ten largest hold 1.3% to 1.5%. Germline CDR1 is SEHNR and CDR2 is FQNEAQ (reference sequence). This CDR3 is 14 amino acids long. The ends were cut back, 0 bases at V and 9 bases at J, with 12 bases in the middle.

The sequence was collected from a female donor in good health. This sequence joins TRBV7-9 and TRBJ2-1; possibly TRBD1 for D (6 bases). The CDR3 sequence: CASSLAGARGEQFF. The CDR3 DNA is TGTGCCAGCAGCTTAGCGGGGGCCCGGGGTGAGCAGTTCTTC.